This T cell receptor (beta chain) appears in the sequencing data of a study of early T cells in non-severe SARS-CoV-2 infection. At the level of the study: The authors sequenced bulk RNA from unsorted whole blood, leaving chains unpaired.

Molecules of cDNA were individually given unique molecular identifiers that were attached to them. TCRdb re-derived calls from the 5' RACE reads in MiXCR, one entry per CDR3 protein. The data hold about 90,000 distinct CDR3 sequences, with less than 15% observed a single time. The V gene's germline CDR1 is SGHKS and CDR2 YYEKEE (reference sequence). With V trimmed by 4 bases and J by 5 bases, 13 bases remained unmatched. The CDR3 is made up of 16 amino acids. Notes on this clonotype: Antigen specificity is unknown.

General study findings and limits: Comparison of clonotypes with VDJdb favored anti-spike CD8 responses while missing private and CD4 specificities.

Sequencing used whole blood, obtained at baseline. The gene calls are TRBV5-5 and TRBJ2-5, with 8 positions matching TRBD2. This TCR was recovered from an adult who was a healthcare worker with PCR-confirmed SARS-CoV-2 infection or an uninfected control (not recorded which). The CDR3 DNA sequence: TGTGCCAGCAGCCCGGCCTTTCGGGAGGGCAAGGAGACCCAGTACTTC. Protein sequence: CASSPAFREGKETQYF.